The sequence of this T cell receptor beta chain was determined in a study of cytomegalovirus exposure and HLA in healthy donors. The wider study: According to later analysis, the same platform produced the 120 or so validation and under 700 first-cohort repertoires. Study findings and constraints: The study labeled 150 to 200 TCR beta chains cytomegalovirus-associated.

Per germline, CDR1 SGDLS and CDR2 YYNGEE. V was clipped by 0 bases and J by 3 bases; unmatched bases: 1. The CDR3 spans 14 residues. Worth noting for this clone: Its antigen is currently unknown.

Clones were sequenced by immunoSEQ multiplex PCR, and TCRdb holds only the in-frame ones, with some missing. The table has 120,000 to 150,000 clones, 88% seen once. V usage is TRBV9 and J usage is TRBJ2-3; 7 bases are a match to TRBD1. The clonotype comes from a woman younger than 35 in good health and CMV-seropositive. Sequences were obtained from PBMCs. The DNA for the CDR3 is TGTGCCAGCAGCGTAGTGGGACAGACAGATACGCAGTATTTT. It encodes CASSVVGQTDTQYF. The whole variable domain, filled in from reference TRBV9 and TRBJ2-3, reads DSGVTQTPKHLITATGQRVTLRCSPRSGDLSVYWYQQSLDQGLQFLIQYYNGEERAKGNILERFSAQQFPDLHSELNLSSLELGDSALYFCASSVVGQTDTQYFGPGTRLTVL.